These T cell receptor beta chains were read from a single sample in a study of blood T cell repertoires in COVID-19. TCRdb's table, derived via immunoSEQ multiplex PCR, lists solely in-frame clones and lacks some. The sample carries about 250,000 clones, around 90% recorded once. The sequenced sample consisted of peripheral blood. These receptors came from a man aged 18 to 30 with active or convalescent COVID-19. The CDR3 runs from the conserved cysteine through the conserved F or W. D genes are given only for firm matches. Clone size is shown for a subset of rows, as once, few, many or a class of expanded clone.

j_call: TRBJ1-1; clone_size: NA; d_call: TRBD1; v_call: TRBV19; cdr3_nt: TGTGCCAGTAGTATCGGGACAGGGGTATCGGAAGCTTTCTTT; cdr3_aa: CASSIGTGVSEAFF
j_call: TRBJ1-1; clone_size: NA; d_call: TRBD1; v_call: TRBV5-1; cdr3_nt: TGCGCCAGCAGCGCCTACAGGGGTGCTGAAGCTTTCTTT; cdr3_aa: CASSAYRGAEAFF
j_call: TRBJ1-2; clone_size: NA; d_call: NA; v_call: TRBV7-9; cdr3_nt: TGTGCCAGCAGCTTAGGTCCGGGGAATGGCTACACCTTC; cdr3_aa: CASSLGPGNGYTF
j_call: TRBJ2-3; clone_size: NA; d_call: NA; v_call: TRBV10-2; cdr3_nt: TGCGCCAGCAGTGGGTCAGCACGCACAGATACGCAGTATTTT; cdr3_aa: CASSGSARTDTQYF
j_call: TRBJ2-7; clone_size: NA; d_call: TRBD1; v_call: TRBV19; cdr3_nt: TGTGCCAGTAGTAACCGGGACAGGGACGAGCAGTACTTC; cdr3_aa: CASSNRDRDEQYF
j_call: TRBJ1-2; clone_size: once; d_call: TRBD1; v_call: TRBV28; cdr3_nt: TGTGCCAGCACCTCCCTGACAGGGACCTATGGCTACACCTTC; cdr3_aa: CASTSLTGTYGYTF
j_call: TRBJ2-3; clone_size: NA; d_call: TRBD2; v_call: TRBV24-1; cdr3_nt: TGTGCCACCAGTGACCCCGGGACTAGCGGTGATACGCAGTATTTT; cdr3_aa: CATSDPGTSGDTQYF
j_call: TRBJ1-6; clone_size: NA; d_call: NA; v_call: TRBV6-5; cdr3_nt: TGTGCCAGCAGTTACAGGGGCTATAATTCACCCCTCCACTTT; cdr3_aa: CASSYRGYNSPLHF
j_call: TRBJ2-3; clone_size: NA; d_call: NA; v_call: TRBV27; cdr3_nt: TGTGCCAGCAGTCTTGGGCCAGGTTATACGCAGTATTTT; cdr3_aa: CASSLGPGYTQYF
j_call: TRBJ2-5; clone_size: NA; d_call: NA; v_call: TRBV7-8; cdr3_nt: TGTGCCAGCAGCTTCGGACAAACCCAAGAGACCCAGTACTTC; cdr3_aa: CASSFGQTQETQYF
j_call: TRBJ2-6; clone_size: NA; d_call: NA; v_call: TRBV27; cdr3_nt: TGTGCCAGCAGTCTTAGTGGAGGATTCTCTGGGGCCAACGTCCTGACTTTC; cdr3_aa: CASSLSGGFSGANVLTF
j_call: TRBJ2-1; clone_size: NA; d_call: TRBD2; v_call: TRBV19; cdr3_nt: TGTGCCAGTAATTGGGGGGGCCTAGCGGGAGTATCCTACAATGAGCAGTTCTTC; cdr3_aa: CASNWGGLAGVSYNEQFF
j_call: TRBJ2-6; clone_size: few; d_call: TRBD2; v_call: TRBV5-4; cdr3_nt: TGTGCCAGCACCAAGGGCCTAGCGGGACTGTTCTCTGGGGCCAACGTCCTGACTTTC; cdr3_aa: CASTKGLAGLFSGANVLTF
j_call: TRBJ2-7; clone_size: NA; d_call: NA; v_call: TRBV15; cdr3_nt: TGTGCCACCAGCAGAGTAATGGGCGCGTCAGAGACCTACGAGCAGTACTTC; cdr3_aa: CATSRVMGASETYEQYF
j_call: TRBJ2-3; clone_size: NA; d_call: NA; v_call: TRBV4-3; cdr3_nt: TGCGCCAGCAGCCTCAGAGGTGGCCTAGCGCAGACAGATACGCAGTATTTT; cdr3_aa: CASSLRGGLAQTDTQYF
j_call: TRBJ1-3; clone_size: NA; d_call: TRBD1; v_call: TRBV15; cdr3_nt: TGTGCCACCAGTACAGGGGGGCAGCTCTCTGGAAACACCATATATTTT; cdr3_aa: CATSTGGQLSGNTIYF
j_call: TRBJ2-2; clone_size: NA; d_call: NA; v_call: TRBV5-6; cdr3_nt: TGTGCCAGCAGCTTGGATTCCGGCGGCCCCGGGGAGCTGTTTTTT; cdr3_aa: CASSLDSGGPGELFF
j_call: TRBJ1-2; clone_size: NA; d_call: NA; v_call: TRBV27; cdr3_nt: TGTGCCAGCAGGGGGCACGACTATGGCTACACCTTC; cdr3_aa: CASRGHDYGYTF
j_call: TRBJ1-3; clone_size: NA; d_call: TRBD1; v_call: TRBV6-6; cdr3_nt: TGTGCCAGCAGTAGGACAGGGGGCCTCGGAAACACCATATATTTT; cdr3_aa: CASSRTGGLGNTIYF
j_call: TRBJ2-3; clone_size: NA; d_call: NA; v_call: TRBV7-9; cdr3_nt: TGTGCCAGCAGCTTAATAAGCACAGATACGCAGTATTTT; cdr3_aa: CASSLISTDTQYF
j_call: TRBJ2-1; clone_size: NA; d_call: NA; v_call: TRBV7-9; cdr3_nt: TGTGCCAGCAGCTCCACCGGGGATGAGCAGTTCTTC; cdr3_aa: CASSSTGDEQFF
j_call: TRBJ1-1; clone_size: few; d_call: NA; v_call: TRBV15; cdr3_nt: TGTGCCACCCGCGGGACTTTTGGGTGGAACACTGAAGCTTTCTTT; cdr3_aa: CATRGTFGWNTEAFF
j_call: TRBJ1-2; clone_size: NA; d_call: TRBD1; v_call: TRBV7-8; cdr3_nt: TGTGCCAGCAGCGGCCCGTCGACAGGGAAGGGCTATGGCTACACCTTC; cdr3_aa: CASSGPSTGKGYGYTF
j_call: TRBJ2-7; clone_size: NA; d_call: NA; v_call: TRBV7-9; cdr3_nt: TGTGCCAGCAGCTTCGTCGGACAAGAGTACTTC; cdr3_aa: CASSFVGQEYF
j_call: TRBJ2-5; clone_size: few; d_call: NA; v_call: TRBV18; cdr3_nt: TGTGCCAGCTCACCACTTAGCCAAGAGACCCAGTACTTC; cdr3_aa: CASSPLSQETQYF
j_call: TRBJ1-5; clone_size: NA; d_call: TRBD1; v_call: TRBV7-8; cdr3_nt: TGTGCCAGCAGCCGGGGGACAGGGGACAATCAGCCCCAGCATTTT; cdr3_aa: CASSRGTGDNQPQHF
j_call: TRBJ2-1; clone_size: NA; d_call: TRBD2; v_call: TRBV7-6; cdr3_nt: TGTGCCAGCAGCTTAGGGGTAGCGGGAGTTTATTATGAGCAGTTCTTC; cdr3_aa: CASSLGVAGVYYEQFF
j_call: TRBJ1-2; clone_size: NA; d_call: NA; v_call: TRBV7-9; cdr3_nt: TGTGCCAGCAGCTTAGCGATAGGTCTAGCGAACTATGGCTACACCTTC; cdr3_aa: CASSLAIGLANYGYTF
j_call: TRBJ1-6; clone_size: NA; d_call: TRBD1; v_call: TRBV4-3; cdr3_nt: TGCGCCAGCAGCCGGGGACAGTCGGAGGGTTCACCCCTCCACTTT; cdr3_aa: CASSRGQSEGSPLHF
j_call: TRBJ2-2; clone_size: NA; d_call: NA; v_call: TRBV6-6; cdr3_nt: TGTGCCAGCAGCCTAACCGCCCTCGGGGTCACCGGGGAGCTGTTTTTT; cdr3_aa: CASSLTALGVTGELFF
j_call: TRBJ1-5; clone_size: few; d_call: NA; v_call: TRBV9; cdr3_nt: TGTGCCAGCAGCGAGAGGAGAAGGCGTAGCAATCAGCCCCAGCATTTT; cdr3_aa: CASSERRRRSNQPQHF
j_call: TRBJ2-5; clone_size: NA; d_call: TRBD2; v_call: TRBV7-6; cdr3_nt: TGTGCCAGCAGCTTAGGACTAGCGGGGTCCCTTCAAGAGACCCAGTACTTC; cdr3_aa: CASSLGLAGSLQETQYF
j_call: TRBJ1-1; clone_size: once; d_call: NA; v_call: TRBV6-5; cdr3_nt: TGTGCCAGCAACCGGGATAGGGTGAACACTGAAGCTTTCTTT; cdr3_aa: CASNRDRVNTEAFF
j_call: TRBJ2-1; clone_size: once; d_call: TRBD2; v_call: TRBV27; cdr3_nt: TGTGCCAGCAGACCCGTAGCGGGGGCGAGCTCCTACAATGAGCAGTTCTTC; cdr3_aa: CASRPVAGASSYNEQFF
j_call: TRBJ2-3; clone_size: NA; d_call: TRBD2; v_call: TRBV19; cdr3_nt: TGTGCCAGTAGTATCCCCAGCGGGGTGGAAGATACGCAGTATTTT; cdr3_aa: CASSIPSGVEDTQYF
j_call: TRBJ2-1; clone_size: NA; d_call: TRBD2; v_call: TRBV6-5; cdr3_nt: TGTGCCAGCAGTTATACTAGCGGGAACTTCTACAATGAGCAGTTCTTC; cdr3_aa: CASSYTSGNFYNEQFF
j_call: TRBJ1-1; clone_size: NA; d_call: TRBD1; v_call: TRBV29-1; cdr3_nt: TGCAGCGTGGGGACAGGGGGCTGGACTGAAGCTTTCTTT; cdr3_aa: CSVGTGGWTEAFF
j_call: TRBJ2-7; clone_size: NA; d_call: NA; v_call: TRBV29-1; cdr3_nt: TGCAGCGTCGCGGGACAGCCCTACGAGCAGTACTTC; cdr3_aa: CSVAGQPYEQYF
j_call: TRBJ1-1; clone_size: NA; d_call: NA; v_call: TRBV24-1; cdr3_nt: TGTGCCACCAGTGATTTGTTGGGAGGAGACCCAATGAACACTGAAGCTTTCTTT; cdr3_aa: CATSDLLGGDPMNTEAFF
j_call: TRBJ2-3; clone_size: NA; d_call: TRBD2; v_call: TRBV7-8; cdr3_nt: TGTGCCAGCAGCTTATATTGGACTAGCGGGGGCACAGATACGCAGTATTTT; cdr3_aa: CASSLYWTSGGTDTQYF
j_call: TRBJ1-3; clone_size: once; d_call: NA; v_call: TRBV30; cdr3_nt: TGTGCCTGGACGGTGGGAAACACCATATATTTT; cdr3_aa: CAWTVGNTIYF
j_call: TRBJ1-2; clone_size: NA; d_call: TRBD1; v_call: TRBV24-1; cdr3_nt: TGTGCCACCAGTGACCTCATAGGGACAGGGACCTATGGCTACACCTTC; cdr3_aa: CATSDLIGTGTYGYTF